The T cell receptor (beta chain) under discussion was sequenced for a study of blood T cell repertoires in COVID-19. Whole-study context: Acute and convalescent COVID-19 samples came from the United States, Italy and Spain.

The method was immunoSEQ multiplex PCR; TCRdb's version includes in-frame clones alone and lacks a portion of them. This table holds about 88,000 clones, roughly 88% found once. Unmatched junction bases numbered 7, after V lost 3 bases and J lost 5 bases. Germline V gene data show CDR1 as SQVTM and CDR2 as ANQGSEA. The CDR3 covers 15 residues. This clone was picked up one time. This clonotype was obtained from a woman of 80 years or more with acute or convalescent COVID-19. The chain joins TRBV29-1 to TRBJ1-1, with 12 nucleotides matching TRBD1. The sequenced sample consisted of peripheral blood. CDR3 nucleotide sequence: TGCAGCGTTGAGGGGACAGGGGGCGCCATTACTGAAGCTTTCTTT. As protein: CSVEGTGGAITEAFF.